This T cell receptor beta chain appears in the sequencing data of a study of glioma-infiltrating T cells. This CDR3 is built from 14 residues. Germline CDR1 DFQATT, CDR2 SNEGSKA (reference sequence). With V trimmed by 6 bases and J by 2 bases, 10 bases remained unmatched. Amplification of TCR alpha and beta CDR3 regions from RNA used iRepertoire nested multiplex PCR. TCRdb reanalysed the multiplex PCR reads using MiXCR and keeps one entry per CDR3 protein. This sample has around 130,000 distinct CDR3 sequences, with around a quarter found just once. This clonotype was counted many times. Source material: glioma tissue, nonneoplastic brain tissue, or PBMCs (not recorded which). The rearrangement uses TRBV20-1 and TRBJ2-7; 7 bases match TRBD1. The receptor comes from a human donor with low-grade glioma or glioblastoma, undergoing nonglioma brain surgery, or in good health (not recorded which). CDR3 region: CSALPDRSTYEQYV. The CDR3 coding sequence is TGCAGTGCACTCCCGGACAGGTCTACCTACGAGCAGTACGTC.